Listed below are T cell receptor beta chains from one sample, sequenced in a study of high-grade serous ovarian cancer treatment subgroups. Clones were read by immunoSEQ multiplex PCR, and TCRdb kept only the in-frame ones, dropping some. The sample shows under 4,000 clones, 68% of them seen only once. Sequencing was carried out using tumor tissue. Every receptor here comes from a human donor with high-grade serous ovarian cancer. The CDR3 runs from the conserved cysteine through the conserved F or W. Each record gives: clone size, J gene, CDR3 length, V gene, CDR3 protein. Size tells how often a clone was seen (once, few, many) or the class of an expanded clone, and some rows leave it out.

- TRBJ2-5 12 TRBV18 CASSPPDGTQYF
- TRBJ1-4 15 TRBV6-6 CASSYSRAGGKKLFF
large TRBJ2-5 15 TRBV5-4 CASSPGQGLQETQYF
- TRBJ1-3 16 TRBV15 CATSRDFGFSGNTIYF
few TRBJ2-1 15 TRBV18 CASSLQGGSYNEQFF
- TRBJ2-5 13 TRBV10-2 CASSERARETQYF
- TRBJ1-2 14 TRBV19 CASSPPQGGYGYTF
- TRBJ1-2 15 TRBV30 CAWRGGLGANYGYTF
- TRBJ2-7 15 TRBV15 CATSRDLGQGHEQYF
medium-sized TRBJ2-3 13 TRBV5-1 CASSLGGDGVEYF
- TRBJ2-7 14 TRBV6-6 CASSYSNRGDEQYF
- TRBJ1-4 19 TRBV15 CATSRDRVEPRATNEKLFF
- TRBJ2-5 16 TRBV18 CASSPVQGSLQETQYF
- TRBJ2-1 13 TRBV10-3 CAISEQRANEQFF
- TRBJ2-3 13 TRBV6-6 CASSSLGWDTQYF
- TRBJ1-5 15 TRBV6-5 CASLKEGARGQPQHF
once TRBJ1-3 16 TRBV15 CATSRDEDGPGNTIYF
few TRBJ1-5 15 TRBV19 CASSMDWASNQPQHF
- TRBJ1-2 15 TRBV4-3 CASSQRSRDFYGYTF
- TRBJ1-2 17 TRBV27 CASSLSARGARYYGYTF
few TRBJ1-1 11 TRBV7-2 CASSLWDRAFF
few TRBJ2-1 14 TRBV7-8 CASSAIPRAREQFF
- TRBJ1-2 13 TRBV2 CASRGQGNYGYTF
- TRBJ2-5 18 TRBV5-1 CASSLQGATAQNQETQYF
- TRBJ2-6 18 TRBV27 CASSQKTTGYSGANVLTF